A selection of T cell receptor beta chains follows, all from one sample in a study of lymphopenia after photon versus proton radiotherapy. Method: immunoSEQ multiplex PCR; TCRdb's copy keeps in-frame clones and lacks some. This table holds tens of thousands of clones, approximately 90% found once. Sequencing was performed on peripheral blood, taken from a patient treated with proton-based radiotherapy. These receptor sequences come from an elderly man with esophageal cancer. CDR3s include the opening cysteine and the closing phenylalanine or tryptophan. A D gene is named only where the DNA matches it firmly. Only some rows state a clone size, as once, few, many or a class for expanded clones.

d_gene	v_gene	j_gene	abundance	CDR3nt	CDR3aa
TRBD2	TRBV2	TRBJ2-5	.	TGTGCCAGCATACTCGCGGGAGGGCCCAACCCTCAAGAGACCCAGTACTTC	CASILAGGPNPQETQYF
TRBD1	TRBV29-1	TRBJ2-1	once	TGCAGCGTCCGGGACAGGTCCTACAATGAGCAGTTCTTC	CSVRDRSYNEQFF
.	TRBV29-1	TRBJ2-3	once	TGCAGCGTTGGTAGTAGTCGCACAGATACGCAGTATTTT	CSVGSSRTDTQYF
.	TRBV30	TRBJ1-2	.	TGTGCCTGGAGGGGGGAGTCGTCAGGGGCCCTTTATGGCTACACCTTC	CAWRGESSGALYGYTF
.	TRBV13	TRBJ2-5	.	TGTGCCAGCAGGGCTACAGGGAGAGAGACCCAGTACTTC	CASRATGRETQYF
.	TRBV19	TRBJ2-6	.	TGTGCCAGTACTCAGAACTCTGGGGCCAACGTCCTGACTTTC	CASTQNSGANVLTF
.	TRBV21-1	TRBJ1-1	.	TGTGCCAGCACCCGACAGCGACAAGGGAACACTGAAGCTTTCTTT	CASTRQRQGNTEAFF
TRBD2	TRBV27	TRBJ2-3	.	TGTGCCAGCAGATCCATATATGGGGCGGGGGGGCCTTCAGATACGCAGTATTTT	CASRSIYGAGGPSDTQYF
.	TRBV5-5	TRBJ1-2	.	TGTGCCAGCAGCCAAGCCCGATCCAGGGGCGGCTATGGCTACACCTTC	CASSQARSRGGYGYTF
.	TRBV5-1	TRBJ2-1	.	TGCGCCAGTTCGGTAGGGCCGGGACTCCGCATGGTGCAGTTCTTC	CASSVGPGLRMVQFF
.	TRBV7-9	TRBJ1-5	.	TGTGCCAGCAGCTTACAGGGAGGGGCGGATCAGCCCCAGCATTTT	CASSLQGGADQPQHF
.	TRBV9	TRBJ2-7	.	TGTGCCAGCAGCGTAGGAGGAACAGGGCTAGCCTACGAGCAGTACTTC	CASSVGGTGLAYEQYF
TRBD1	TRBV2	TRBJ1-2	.	TGTGCCAGCAGTGAAGCGAACAGGGGTAGCTATGGCTACACCTTC	CASSEANRGSYGYTF
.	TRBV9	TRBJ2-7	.	TGTGCCAGCAGCGTAGCTACGGGACCCTCCTACGAGCAGTACTTC	CASSVATGPSYEQYF
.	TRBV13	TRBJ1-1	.	TGTGCCAGCAGCTTAGGTAGAGGGGGTGAAGCTTTCTTT	CASSLGRGGEAFF
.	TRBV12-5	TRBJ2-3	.	TGTGCTAGTGGTCTAGGGTCCGCGGGCACAGATACGCAGTATTTT	CASGLGSAGTDTQYF
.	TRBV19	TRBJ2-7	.	TGTGCCAGTAGTATAGCCGGGGGACCCTACGAGCAGTACTTC	CASSIAGGPYEQYF
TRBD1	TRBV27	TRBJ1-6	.	TGTGCCAGCAGTTCCCGGACAGGGATTCCACTCTATAATTCACCCCTCCACTTT	CASSSRTGIPLYNSPLHF
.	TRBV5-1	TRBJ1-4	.	TGCGCCAGCAGCCGGGAGGGCGAAAAACTGTTTTTT	CASSREGEKLFF
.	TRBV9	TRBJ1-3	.	TGTGCCAGCAGCGAAATAGGGCGCAACGAAAACACCATATATTTT	CASSEIGRNENTIYF
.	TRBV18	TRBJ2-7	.	TGTGCCAACTCACCTGTTGGGAGCTCCTACGAGCAGTACTTC	CANSPVGSSYEQYF
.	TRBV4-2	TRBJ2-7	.	TGTGCCAGCAGCCAGAGTGGAGGGGAAACCTACGAGCAGTACTTC	CASSQSGGETYEQYF
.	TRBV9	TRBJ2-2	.	TGTGCCAGCACCCCCGTCTTGGACTCCGGGGAGCTGTTTTTT	CASTPVLDSGELFF
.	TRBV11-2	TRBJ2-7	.	TGTGCCAGCAGCACTACCAGGGGAAGCTCCTACGAGCAGTACTTC	CASSTTRGSSYEQYF
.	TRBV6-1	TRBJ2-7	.	TGTGCCAGCAGTGAAAATCAGGGTGTCTGGGGGGAGCAGTACTTC	CASSENQGVWGEQYF
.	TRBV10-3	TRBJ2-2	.	TGTGCCATCGGTGGCCTAGCACGGATCGGGGATAACACCGGGGAGCTGTTTTTT	CAIGGLARIGDNTGELFF
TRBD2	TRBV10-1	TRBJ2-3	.	TGCGCCAGCAGTGATTCTTTCTCTCTAGCGGACACAGATACGCAGTATTTT	CASSDSFSLADTDTQYF
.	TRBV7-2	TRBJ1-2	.	TGTGCCAGCAGCTTAGCAATAGGGTCGAGTGGCTACACCTTC	CASSLAIGSSGYTF
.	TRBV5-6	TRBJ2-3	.	TGTGCCAGCAGCTTGGGTGCTACAGATACGCAGTATTTT	CASSLGATDTQYF
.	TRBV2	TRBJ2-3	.	TGTGCCAGCAGTACGACCCGGGCAGATACGCAGTATTTT	CASSTTRADTQYF
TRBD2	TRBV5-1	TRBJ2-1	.	TGCGCCAGCAGCGTACTAGCGGGGAGTTACAATGAGCAGTTCTTC	CASSVLAGSYNEQFF
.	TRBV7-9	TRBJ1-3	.	TGTGCCAGCAGCGCCTGGCGCGGCACCATATATTTT	CASSAWRGTIYF
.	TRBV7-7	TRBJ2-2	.	TGTGCTAGCAGCTTAGCGGTGAACACCGGGGAGCTGTTTTTT	CASSLAVNTGELFF
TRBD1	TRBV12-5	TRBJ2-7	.	TGTGCTAGTGGTTTCACATCCGGGACAGTTACCTACGAGCAGTACTTC	CASGFTSGTVTYEQYF
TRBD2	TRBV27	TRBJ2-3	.	TGTGCCAGCAGCCCCCTCGGACTAGCGGGGGGTACGGATACGCAGTATTTT	CASSPLGLAGGTDTQYF
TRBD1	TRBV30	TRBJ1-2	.	TGTGCCTGGAGTGTCATTCGGACAGGGTCGTATGGCTACACCTTC	CAWSVIRTGSYGYTF
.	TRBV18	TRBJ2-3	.	TGTGCCAGCTCACCCTTGGGAGGAGCTAGCACAGATACGCAGTATTTT	CASSPLGGASTDTQYF
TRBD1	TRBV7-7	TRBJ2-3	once	TGTGCCAGCAGCTCGGACAGGGGGTCCCATACGCAGTATTTT	CASSSDRGSHTQYF
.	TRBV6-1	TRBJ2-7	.	TGTGCCAGCAGTGAAGGGGAGGAGGGTAACGAGCAGTACTTC	CASSEGEEGNEQYF
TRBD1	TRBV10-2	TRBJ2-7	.	TGCGCCACCTCATGGGACAGGGGCGCCTACGAGCAGTACTTC	CATSWDRGAYEQYF
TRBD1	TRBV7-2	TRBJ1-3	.	TGTGCCAGCGGACAGGACCCTGGAAACACCATATATTTT	CASGQDPGNTIYF
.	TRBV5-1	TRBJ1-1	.	TGCGCCAGCCGGGCCTCCTCCCTGAACACTGAAGCTTTCTTT	CASRASSLNTEAFF
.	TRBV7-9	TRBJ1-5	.	TGTGCCAGCAGCTTAGGCCCGGAGCATGGGAGAGATCAGCCCCAGCATTTT	CASSLGPEHGRDQPQHF
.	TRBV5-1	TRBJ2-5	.	TGCGCCAGCAGCGCGCAAGAGACCCAGTACTTC	CASSAQETQYF
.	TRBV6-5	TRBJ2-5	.	TGTGCCAGCAGTATCCAGGGGCAAGAGACCCAGTACTTC	CASSIQGQETQYF
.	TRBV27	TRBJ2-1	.	TGTGCCAGCGGAATTAGCTCCTACAATGAGCAGTTCTTC	CASGISSYNEQFF
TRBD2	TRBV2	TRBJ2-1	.	TGTGCCAGCAGTGCGACACTAGCGGGTACCGCCTACAATGAGCAGTTCTTC	CASSATLAGTAYNEQFF
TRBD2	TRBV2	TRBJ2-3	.	TGTGCCAGCAGGGCTAGCGGATCCACAGATACGCAGTATTTT	CASRASGSTDTQYF
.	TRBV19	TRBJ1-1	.	TGTGCCAGTAGTAATCAGGTTGAGTTCACTGAAGCTTTCTTT	CASSNQVEFTEAFF
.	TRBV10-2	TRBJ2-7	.	TGCGCCAGCAGTGAGGCCACTAGCTACGAGCAGTACTTC	CASSEATSYEQYF
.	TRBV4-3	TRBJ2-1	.	TGCGCCAGCAGCCAGGAGCAGACGCGCTACAATGAGCAGTTCTTC	CASSQEQTRYNEQFF
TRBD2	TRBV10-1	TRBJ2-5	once	TGCGCCAGCAGCCGGGAGGGCGTCGAGACCCAGTACTTC	CASSREGVETQYF
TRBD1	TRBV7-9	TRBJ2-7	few	TGTGCCAGCAGCTTAGGTGTGGGACAGGGGATAACCTACGAGCAGTACTTC	CASSLGVGQGITYEQYF
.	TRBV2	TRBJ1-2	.	TGTGCCAGCAGACAGGGTGAAGGGAATGGCTACACCTTC	CASRQGEGNGYTF
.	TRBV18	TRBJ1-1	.	TGTGCCAGCTCAGGGGCAAACACTGAAGCTTTCTTT	CASSGANTEAFF
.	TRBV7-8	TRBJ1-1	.	TGTGCCAGCAGCTACCCTTCGGGGCATATGAACACTGAAGCTTTCTTT	CASSYPSGHMNTEAFF
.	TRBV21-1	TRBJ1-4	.	TGTGCCAGCAGCAAAAAGAAGGGTGCCCTTAATGAAAAACTGTTTTTT	CASSKKKGALNEKLFF
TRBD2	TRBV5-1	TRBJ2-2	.	TGCGCCAGCAGCTCGAGGACTAGCGGGGGGATGAACACCGGGGAGCTGTTTTTT	CASSSRTSGGMNTGELFF